The clone carrying this T cell receptor beta chain appeared a few times. The authors' processing: Reference gene primer amplification in the assay estimated nucleated cell counts. Some clones are missing from TCRdb's copy, which holds only in-frame ones; the method was immunoSEQ multiplex PCR. The V and J calls and clone size come from that table; D and trimming were worked out from the DNA. The sample includes about 160,000 clones, around 74% of them seen just once. Germline-derived CDR1 and CDR2 are SGHRS and YFSETQ. The CDR3 extends over 17 amino acids. V was pared by 0 bases and J by 0 bases, with 13 bases between. This entry comes from a study of blood T cell repertoires in COVID-19. Overall study context: Material from acute and convalescent COVID-19 was sourced from the United States, Italy and Spain. PBMCs, B-cell-depleted T cells, or T cells were the source of the cDNA or gDNA that made up the material.

This clonotype was obtained from a man between 65 and 85 years old with acute or convalescent COVID-19. The chain combines TRBV5-1 with TRBJ1-3; D remains ambiguous. Source material: peripheral blood. In DNA, the CDR3 is TGCGCCAGCAGCTTGGGGCGAGCCAGGTTCTCTGGAAACACCATATATTTT. This gives the protein CASSLGRARFSGNTIYF.